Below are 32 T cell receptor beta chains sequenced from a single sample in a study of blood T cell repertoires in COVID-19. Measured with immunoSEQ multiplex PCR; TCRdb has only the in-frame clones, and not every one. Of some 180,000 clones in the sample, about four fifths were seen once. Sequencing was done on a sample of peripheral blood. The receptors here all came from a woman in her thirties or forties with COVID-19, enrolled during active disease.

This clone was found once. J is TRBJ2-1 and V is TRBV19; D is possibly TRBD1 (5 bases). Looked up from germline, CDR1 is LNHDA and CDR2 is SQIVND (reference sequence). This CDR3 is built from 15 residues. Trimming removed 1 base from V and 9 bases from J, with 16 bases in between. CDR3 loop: CASSIAPQGVSEQFF. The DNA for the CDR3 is TGTGCCAGTAGTATAGCCCCTCAGGGTGTTTCTGAGCAGTTCTTC.

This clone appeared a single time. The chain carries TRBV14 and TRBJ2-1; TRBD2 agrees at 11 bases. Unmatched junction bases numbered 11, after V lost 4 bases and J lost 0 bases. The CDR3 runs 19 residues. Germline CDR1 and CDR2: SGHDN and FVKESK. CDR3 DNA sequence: TGTGCCAGCAGCCTTAAGATACCGGGACTAGCGGTCTCCTACAATGAGCAGTTCTTC. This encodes CASSLKIPGLAVSYNEQFF. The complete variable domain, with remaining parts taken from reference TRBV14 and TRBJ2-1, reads EAGVTQFPSHSVIEKGQTVTLRCDPISGHDNLYWYRRVMGKEIKFLLHFVKESKQDESGMPNNRFLAERTGGTYSTLKVQPAELEDSGVYFCASSLKIPGLAVSYNEQFFGPGTRLTVL.

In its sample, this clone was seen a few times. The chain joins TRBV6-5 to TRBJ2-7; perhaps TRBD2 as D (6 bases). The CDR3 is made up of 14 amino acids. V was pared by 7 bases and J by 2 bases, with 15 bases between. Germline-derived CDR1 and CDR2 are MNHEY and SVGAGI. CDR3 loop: CASTLGGIPYEQYF. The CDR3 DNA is TGTGCCAGCACATTGGGGGGTATACCCTACGAGCAGTACTTC.

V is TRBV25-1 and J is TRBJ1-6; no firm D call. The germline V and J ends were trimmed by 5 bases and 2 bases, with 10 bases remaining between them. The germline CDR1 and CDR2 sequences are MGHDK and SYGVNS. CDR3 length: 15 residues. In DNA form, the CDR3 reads TGTGCCAGCAGTAGGAGGGAGGCCTATAATTCACCCCTCCACTTT. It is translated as CASSRREAYNSPLHF.

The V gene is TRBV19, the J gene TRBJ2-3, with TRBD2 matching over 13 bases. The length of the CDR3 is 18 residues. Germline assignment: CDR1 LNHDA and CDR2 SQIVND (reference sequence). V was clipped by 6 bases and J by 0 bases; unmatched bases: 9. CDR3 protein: CASRRTSGSLLSTDTQYF. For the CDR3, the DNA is TGTGCCAGTAGAAGGACTAGCGGGAGTTTATTAAGCACAGATACGCAGTATTTT.

DNA for the CDR3: TGTGCCAGCAGCCAGATGGCTAGCGGGAGGGGGGATGAGCAGTTCTTC. As protein: CASSQMASGRGDEQFF. The chain joins TRBV14 to TRBJ2-1; 12 nucleotides agree with TRBD2. With 3 bases clipped from V and 8 bases from J, the junction kept 8 bases outside the gene matches. CDR3 length: 16 amino acids. Per germline, CDR1 SGHDN and CDR2 FVKESK.

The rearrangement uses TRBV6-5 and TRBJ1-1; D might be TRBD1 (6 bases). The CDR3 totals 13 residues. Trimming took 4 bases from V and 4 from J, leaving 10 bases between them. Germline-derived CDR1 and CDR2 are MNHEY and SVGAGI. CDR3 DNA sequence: TGTGCCAGCAGTTCCACAGGGATCACTGAAGCTTTCTTT. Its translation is CASSSTGITEAFF.

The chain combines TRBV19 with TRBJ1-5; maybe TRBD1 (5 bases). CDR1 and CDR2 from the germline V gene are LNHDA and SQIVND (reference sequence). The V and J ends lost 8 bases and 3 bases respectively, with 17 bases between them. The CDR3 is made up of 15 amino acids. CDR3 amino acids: CASSTVGGFNQPQHF. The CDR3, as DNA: TGTGCCAGTTCGACCGTGGGGGGTTTCAATCAGCCCCAGCATTTT.

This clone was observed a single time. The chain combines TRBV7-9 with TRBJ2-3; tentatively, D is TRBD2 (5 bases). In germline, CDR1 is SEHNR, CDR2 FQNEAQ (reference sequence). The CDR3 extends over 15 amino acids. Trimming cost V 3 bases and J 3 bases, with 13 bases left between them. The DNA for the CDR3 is TGTGCCAGCAGCTTTTTTGAGGCGGGTACAGATACGCAGTATTTT. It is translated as CASSFFEAGTDTQYF.

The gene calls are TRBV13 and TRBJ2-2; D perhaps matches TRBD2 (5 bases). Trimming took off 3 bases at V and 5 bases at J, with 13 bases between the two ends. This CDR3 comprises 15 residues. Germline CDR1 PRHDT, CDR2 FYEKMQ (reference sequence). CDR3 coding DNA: TGTGCCAGCAGCTTCCGGGGAAGGGTGACCGGGGAGCTGTTTTTT. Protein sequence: CASSFRGRVTGELFF.

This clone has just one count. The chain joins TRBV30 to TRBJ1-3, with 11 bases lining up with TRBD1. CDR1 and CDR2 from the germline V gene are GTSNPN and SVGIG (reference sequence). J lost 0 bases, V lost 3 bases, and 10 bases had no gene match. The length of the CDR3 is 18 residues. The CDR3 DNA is TGTGCCTGGAGCGTCCCGGGACAGGGGGGGTACTCTGGAAACACCATATATTTT. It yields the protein CAWSVPGQGGYSGNTIYF.

The chain's CDR3 is CSASSAGGSQPQHF. The CDR3 region has the DNA TGCAGTGCTAGTTCGGCAGGGGGCAGTCAGCCCCAGCATTTT. This chain connects TRBV20-1 to TRBJ1-5; TRBD1 agrees at 8 bases. The CDR3 consists of 14 residues. Germline V lookup: CDR1 DFQATT, CDR2 SNEGSKA (reference sequence). With 3 bases clipped from V and 6 bases from J, the junction kept 7 bases outside the gene matches.

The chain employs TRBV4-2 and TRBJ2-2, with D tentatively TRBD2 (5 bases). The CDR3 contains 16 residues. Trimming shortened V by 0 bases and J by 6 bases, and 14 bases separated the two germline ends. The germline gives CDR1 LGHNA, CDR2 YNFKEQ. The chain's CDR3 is CASSQEGTSRAGELFF. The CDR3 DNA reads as TGTGCCAGCAGCCAAGAAGGAACTAGTCGGGCCGGGGAGCTGTTTTTT.

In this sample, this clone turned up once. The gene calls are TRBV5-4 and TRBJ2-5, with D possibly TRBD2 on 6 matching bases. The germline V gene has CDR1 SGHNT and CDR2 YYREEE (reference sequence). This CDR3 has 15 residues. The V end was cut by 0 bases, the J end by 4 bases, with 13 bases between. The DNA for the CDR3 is TGTGCCAGCAGCTTGGTTGCGGGGAACTCAGAGACCCAGTACTTC. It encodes CASSLVAGNSETQYF.

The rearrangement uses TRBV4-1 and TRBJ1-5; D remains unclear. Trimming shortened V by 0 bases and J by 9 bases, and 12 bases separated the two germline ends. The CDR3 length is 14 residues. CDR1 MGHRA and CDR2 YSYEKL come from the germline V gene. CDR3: CASSQDPGLRPQHF. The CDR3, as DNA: TGCGCCAGCAGCCAAGATCCGGGGTTAAGGCCCCAGCATTTT.

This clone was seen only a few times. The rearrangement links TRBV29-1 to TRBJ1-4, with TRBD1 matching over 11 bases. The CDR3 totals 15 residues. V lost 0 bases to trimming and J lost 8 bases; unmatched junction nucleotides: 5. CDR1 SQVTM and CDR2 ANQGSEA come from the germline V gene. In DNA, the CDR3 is TGCAGCGTTGAAGATCCGGGACAGGGGGACGAAAAACTGTTTTTT. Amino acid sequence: CSVEDPGQGDEKLFF.

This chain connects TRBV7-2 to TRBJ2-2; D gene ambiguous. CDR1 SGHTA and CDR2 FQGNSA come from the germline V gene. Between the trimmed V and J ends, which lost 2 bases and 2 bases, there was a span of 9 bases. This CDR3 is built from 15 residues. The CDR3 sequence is CASSLPSKNTGELFF. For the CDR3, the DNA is TGTGCCAGCAGCTTACCGTCTAAAAACACCGGGGAGCTGTTTTTT.

Written as DNA, the CDR3 is TGTGCCAGCAGCGCCGGAAATGGGGGGGCTGAAGCTTTCTTT. Residues: CASSAGNGGAEAFF. The chain joins TRBV9 to TRBJ1-1; possible D gene TRBD1, 5 bases. The CDR3 has 14 amino acids. V was pared by 3 bases and J by 6 bases, with 15 bases between. Germline V CDR1 and CDR2: SGDLS, YYNGEE.

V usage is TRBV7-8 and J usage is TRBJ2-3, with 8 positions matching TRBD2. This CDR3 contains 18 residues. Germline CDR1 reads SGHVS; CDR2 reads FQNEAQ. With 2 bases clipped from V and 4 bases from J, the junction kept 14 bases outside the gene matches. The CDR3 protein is CASSLRLAGGGTADTQYF. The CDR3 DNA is TGTGCCAGCAGCTTACGGTTGGCGGGGGGTGGGACGGCAGATACGCAGTATTTT.

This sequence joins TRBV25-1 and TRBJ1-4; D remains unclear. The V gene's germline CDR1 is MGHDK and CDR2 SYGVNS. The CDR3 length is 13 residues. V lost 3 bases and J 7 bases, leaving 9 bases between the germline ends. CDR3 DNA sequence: TGTGCCAGCAGTGACAGGTTAAGTGAAAAACTGTTTTTT. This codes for CASSDRLSEKLFF.

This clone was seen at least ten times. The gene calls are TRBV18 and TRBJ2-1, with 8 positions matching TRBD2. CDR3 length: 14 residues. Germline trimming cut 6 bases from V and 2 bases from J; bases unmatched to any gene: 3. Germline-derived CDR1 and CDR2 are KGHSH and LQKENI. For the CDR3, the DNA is TGTGCCAGCTCTGTTAGCGGGACCTACAATGAGCAGTTCTTC. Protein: CASSVSGTYNEQFF.

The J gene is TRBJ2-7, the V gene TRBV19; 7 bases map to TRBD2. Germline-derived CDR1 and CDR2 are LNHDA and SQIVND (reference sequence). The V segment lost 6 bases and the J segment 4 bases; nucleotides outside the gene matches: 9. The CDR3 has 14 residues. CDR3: CASRGGGSGYEQYF. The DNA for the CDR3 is TGTGCCAGTAGAGGCGGCGGGAGTGGGTACGAGCAGTACTTC.

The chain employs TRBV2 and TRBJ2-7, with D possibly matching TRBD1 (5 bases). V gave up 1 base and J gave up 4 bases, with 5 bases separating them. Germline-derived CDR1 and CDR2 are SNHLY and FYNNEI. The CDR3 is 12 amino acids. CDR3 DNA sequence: TGTGCCAGCAGTGAAGAGGGGTACGAGCAGTACGTC. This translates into CASSEEGYEQYV.

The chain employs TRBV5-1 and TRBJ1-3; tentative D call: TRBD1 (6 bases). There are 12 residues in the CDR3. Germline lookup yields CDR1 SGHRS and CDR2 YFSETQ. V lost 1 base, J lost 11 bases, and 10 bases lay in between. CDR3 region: CASSLNDRSIYF. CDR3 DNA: TGCGCCAGCAGCTTGAACGACAGGTCCATATATTTT.

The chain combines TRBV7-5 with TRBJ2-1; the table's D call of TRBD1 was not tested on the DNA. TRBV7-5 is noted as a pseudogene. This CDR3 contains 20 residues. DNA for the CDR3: TGTGCCAGAAGCCACGAAAGACTGGGGGCCCCTAGGGTCCACCACAATGAGCAGTTCTTC. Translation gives CARSHERLGAPRVHHNEQFF.

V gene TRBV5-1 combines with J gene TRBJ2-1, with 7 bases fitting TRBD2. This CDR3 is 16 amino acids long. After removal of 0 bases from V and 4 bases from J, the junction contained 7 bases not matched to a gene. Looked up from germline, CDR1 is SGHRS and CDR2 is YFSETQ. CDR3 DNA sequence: TGCGCCAGCAGCTTGGCCCTAGCGGCCCAATACAATGAGCAGTTCTTC. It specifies CASSLALAAQYNEQFF.

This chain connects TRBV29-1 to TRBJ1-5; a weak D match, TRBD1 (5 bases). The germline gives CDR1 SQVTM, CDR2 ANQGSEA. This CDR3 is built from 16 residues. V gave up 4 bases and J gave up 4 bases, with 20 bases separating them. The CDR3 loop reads CSVVLGGVGRNQPQHF. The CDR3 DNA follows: TGCAGCGTTGTCCTGGGGGGTGTTGGACGGAATCAGCCCCAGCATTTT.

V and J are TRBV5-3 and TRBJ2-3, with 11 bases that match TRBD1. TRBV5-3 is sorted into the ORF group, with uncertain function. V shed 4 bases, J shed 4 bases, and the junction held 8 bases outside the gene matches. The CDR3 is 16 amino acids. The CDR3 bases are TGTGCCAGAAGCCCACCGGGACAGGGGGAATCAGATACGCAGTATTTT. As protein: CARSPPGQGESDTQYF.

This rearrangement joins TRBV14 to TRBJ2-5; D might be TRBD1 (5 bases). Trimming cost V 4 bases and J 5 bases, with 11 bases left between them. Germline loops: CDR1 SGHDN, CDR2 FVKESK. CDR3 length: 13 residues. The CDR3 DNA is TGTGCCAGCAGCCCAGGGATGGGGGAGACCCAGTACTTC. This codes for CASSPGMGETQYF.

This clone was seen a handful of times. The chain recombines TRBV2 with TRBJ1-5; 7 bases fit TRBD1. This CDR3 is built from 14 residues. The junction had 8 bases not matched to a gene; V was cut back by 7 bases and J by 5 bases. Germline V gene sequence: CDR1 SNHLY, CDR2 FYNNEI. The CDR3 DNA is TGTGCCAGCAAGGTACAGGGGATGGATCAGCCCCAGCATTTT. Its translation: CASKVQGMDQPQHF. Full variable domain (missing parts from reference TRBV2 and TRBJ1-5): EPEVTQTPSHQVTQMGQEVILRCVPISNHLYFYWYRQILGQKVEFLVSFYNNEISEKSEIFDDQFSVERPDGSNFTLKIRSTKLEDSAMYFCASKVQGMDQPQHFGDGTRLSIL.

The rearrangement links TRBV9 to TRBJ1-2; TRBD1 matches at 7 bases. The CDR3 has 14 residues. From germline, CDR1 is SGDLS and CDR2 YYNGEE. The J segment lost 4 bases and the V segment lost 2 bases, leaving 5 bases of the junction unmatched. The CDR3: CASSVGQQTYGYTF. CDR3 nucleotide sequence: TGTGCCAGCAGCGTGGGACAGCAGACCTATGGCTACACCTTC.

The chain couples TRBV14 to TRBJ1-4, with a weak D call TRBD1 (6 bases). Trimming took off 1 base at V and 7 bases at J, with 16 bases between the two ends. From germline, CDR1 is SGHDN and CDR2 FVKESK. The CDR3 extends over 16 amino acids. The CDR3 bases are TGTGCCAGCAGCCAAGGAACCGGGACAAGGCTTGAAAAACTGTTTTTT. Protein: CASSQGTGTRLEKLFF.